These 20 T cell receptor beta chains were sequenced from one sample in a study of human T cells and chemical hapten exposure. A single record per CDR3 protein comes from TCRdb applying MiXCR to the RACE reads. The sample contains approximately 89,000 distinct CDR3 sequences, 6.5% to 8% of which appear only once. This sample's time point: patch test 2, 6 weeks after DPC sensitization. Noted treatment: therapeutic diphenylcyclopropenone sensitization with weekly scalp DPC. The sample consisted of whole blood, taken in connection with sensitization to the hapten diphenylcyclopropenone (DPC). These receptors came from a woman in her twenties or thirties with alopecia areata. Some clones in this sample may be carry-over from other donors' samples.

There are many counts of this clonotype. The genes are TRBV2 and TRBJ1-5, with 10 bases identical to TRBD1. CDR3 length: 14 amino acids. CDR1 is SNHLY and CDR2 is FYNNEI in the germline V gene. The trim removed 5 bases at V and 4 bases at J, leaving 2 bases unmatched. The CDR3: CASSPDRGNQPQHF. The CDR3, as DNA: TGTGCCAGCAGTCCGGACAGGGGGAATCAGCCCCAGCATTTT.

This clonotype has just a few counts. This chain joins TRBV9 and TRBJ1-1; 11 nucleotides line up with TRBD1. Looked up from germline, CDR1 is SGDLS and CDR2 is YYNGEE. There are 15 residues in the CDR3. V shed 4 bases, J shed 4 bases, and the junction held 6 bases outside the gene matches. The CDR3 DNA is TGTGCCAGCAGCCAAACCGGGACAGGGGGCACTGAAGCTTTCTTT. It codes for CASSQTGTGGTEAFF.

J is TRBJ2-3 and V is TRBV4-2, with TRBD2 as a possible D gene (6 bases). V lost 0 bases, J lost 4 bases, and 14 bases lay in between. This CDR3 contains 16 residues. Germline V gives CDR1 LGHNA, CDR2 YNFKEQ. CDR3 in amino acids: CASSQDSGLSADTQYF. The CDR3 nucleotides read TGTGCCAGCAGCCAAGATTCGGGACTCTCCGCAGATACGCAGTATTTT.

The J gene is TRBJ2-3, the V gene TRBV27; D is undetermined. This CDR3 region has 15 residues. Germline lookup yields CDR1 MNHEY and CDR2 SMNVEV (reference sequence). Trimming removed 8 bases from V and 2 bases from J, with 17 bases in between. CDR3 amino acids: CASGWQPLFTDTQYF. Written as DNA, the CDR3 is TGTGCCAGCGGCTGGCAGCCCCTCTTCACAGATACGCAGTATTTT.

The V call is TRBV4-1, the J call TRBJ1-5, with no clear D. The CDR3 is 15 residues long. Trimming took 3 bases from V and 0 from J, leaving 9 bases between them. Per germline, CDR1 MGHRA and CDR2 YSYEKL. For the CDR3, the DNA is TGCGCCAGCAGCCAGACATCAGGTAGCAATCAGCCCCAGCATTTT. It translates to CASSQTSGSNQPQHF.

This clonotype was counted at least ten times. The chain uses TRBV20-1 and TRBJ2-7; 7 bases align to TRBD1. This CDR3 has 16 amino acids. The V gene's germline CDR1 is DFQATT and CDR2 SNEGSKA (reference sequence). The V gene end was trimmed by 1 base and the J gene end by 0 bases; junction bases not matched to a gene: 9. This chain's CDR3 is CSARAPGQLSSYEQYF. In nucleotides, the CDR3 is TGCAGTGCTAGAGCCCCGGGACAGCTAAGCTCCTACGAGCAGTACTTC.

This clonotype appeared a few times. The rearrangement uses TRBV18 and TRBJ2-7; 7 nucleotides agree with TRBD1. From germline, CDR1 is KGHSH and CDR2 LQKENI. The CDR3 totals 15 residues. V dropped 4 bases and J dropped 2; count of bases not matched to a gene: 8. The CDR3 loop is CASSQKTGAPYEQYF. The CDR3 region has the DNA TGTGCCAGCTCACAAAAAACAGGGGCACCCTACGAGCAGTACTTC.

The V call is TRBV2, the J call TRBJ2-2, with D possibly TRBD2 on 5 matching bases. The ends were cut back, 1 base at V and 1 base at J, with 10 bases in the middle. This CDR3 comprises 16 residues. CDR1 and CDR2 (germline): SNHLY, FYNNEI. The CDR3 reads CASSEEGRVNTGELFF. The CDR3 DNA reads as TGTGCCAGCAGTGAAGAAGGGCGGGTGAACACCGGGGAGCTGTTTTTT.

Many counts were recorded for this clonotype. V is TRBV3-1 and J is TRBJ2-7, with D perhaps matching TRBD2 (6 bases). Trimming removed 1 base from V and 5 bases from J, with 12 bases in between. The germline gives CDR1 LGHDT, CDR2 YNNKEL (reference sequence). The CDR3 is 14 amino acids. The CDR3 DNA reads TGTGCCAGCAGCCAAGGTTCACTAGCACACGAGCAGTACTTC. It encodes CASSQGSLAHEQYF.

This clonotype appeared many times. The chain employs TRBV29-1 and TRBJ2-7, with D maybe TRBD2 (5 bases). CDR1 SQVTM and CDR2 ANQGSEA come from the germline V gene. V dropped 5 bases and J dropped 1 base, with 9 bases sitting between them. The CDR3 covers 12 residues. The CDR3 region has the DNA TGCAGCGTTCGGACTGTTTCCTACGAGCAGTACTTC. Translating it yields CSVRTVSYEQYF.

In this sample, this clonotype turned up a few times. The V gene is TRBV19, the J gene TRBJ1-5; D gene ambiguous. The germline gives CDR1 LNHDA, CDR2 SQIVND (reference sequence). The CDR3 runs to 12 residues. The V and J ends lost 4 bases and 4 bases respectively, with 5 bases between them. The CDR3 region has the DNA TGTGCCAGTAGTAGGGAGAATCAGCCCCAGCATTTT. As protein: CASSRENQPQHF. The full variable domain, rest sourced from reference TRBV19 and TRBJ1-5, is DGGITQSPKYLFRKEGQNVTLSCEQNLNHDAMYWYRQDPGQGLRLIYYSQIVNDFQKGDIAEGYSVSREKKESFPLTVTSAQKNPTAFYLCASSRENQPQHFGDGTRLSIL.

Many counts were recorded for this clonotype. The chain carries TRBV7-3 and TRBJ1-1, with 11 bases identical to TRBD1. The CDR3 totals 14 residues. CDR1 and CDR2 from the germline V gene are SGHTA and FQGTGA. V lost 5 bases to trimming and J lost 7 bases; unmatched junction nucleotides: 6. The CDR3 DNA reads TGTGCCAGCAGCCGGGACAGGGGGTCTGGTGAAGCTTTCTTT. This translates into CASSRDRGSGEAFF.

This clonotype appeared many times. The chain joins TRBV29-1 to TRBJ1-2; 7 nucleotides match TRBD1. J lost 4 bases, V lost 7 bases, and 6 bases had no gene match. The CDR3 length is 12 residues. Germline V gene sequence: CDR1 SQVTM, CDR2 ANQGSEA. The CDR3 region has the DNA TGCAGCGCGTCCGGACAGGCCTATGGCTACACCTTC. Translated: CSASGQAYGYTF.

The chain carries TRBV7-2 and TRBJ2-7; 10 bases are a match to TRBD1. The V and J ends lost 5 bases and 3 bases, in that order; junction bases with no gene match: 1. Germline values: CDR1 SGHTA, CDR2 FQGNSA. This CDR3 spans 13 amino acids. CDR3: CASSRDRGYEQYF. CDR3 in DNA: TGTGCCAGCAGCCGGGACAGGGGCTACGAGCAGTACTTC. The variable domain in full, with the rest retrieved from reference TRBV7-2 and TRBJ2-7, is GAGVSQSPSNKVTEKGKDVELRCDPISGHTALYWYRQSLGQGLEFLIYFQGNSAPDKSGLPSDRFSAERTGGSVSTLTIQRTQQEDSAVYLCASSRDRGYEQYFGPGTRLTVT.

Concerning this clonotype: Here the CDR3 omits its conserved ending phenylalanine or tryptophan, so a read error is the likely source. The CDR3 DNA follows: TGTGCCAGCAGTTTACAGGGGAGGAACACTGAAGCTTTCTCT. This translates into CASSLQGRNTEAFS. The chain carries TRBV12-3 or TRBV12-4 and TRBJ1-1; possible D gene TRBD1, 6 bases. V was trimmed by 2 bases and J by 1 base, leaving 8 bases between them. There are 14 residues in the CDR3.

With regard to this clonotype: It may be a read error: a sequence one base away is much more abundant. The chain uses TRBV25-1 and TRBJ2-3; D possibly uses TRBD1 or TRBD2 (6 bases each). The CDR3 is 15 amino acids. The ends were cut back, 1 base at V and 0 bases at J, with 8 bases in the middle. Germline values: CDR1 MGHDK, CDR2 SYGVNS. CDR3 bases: TGTGCCAGCAGTGAATGGGGGGCTAGCACAGATACGCAGTATTTT. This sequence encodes CASSEWGASTDTQYF.

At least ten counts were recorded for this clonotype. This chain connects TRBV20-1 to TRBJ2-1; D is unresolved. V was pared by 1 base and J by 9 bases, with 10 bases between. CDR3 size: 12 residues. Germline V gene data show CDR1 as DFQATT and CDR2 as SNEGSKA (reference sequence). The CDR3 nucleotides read TGCAGTGCTAGAGTAGGAGCAGGTGAGCAGTTCTTC. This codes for CSARVGAGEQFF.

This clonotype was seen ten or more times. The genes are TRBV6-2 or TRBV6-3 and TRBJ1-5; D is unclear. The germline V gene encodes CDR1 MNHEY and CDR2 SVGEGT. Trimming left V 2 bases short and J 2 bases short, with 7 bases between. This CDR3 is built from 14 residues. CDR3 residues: CASSYTARNQPQHF. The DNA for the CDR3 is TGTGCCAGCAGTTACACGGCCCGCAATCAGCCCCAGCATTTT.

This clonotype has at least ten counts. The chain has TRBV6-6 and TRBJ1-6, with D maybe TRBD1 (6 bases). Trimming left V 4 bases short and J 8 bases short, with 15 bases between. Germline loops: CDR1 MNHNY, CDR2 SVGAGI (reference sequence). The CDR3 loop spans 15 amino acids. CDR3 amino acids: CASSSPRQVYSPLHF. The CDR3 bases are TGTGCCAGCAGTTCCCCGCGACAGGTCTATTCACCCCTCCACTTT.

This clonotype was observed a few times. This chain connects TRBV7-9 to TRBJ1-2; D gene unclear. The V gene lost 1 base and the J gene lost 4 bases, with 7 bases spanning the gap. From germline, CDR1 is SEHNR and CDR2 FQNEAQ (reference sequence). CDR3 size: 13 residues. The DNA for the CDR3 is TGTGCCAGCAGCTTAGAGCAATCCTATGGCTACACCTTC. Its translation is CASSLEQSYGYTF.